Presented here are 29 T cell receptor beta chains from one specimen sequenced in a study of cytomegalovirus exposure and HLA in healthy donors. PCR amplification relied on 60 Vbeta primers (plus 13 Jbeta primers). Here immunoSEQ multiplex PCR was the method, and the copy in TCRdb shows in-frame clones only, minus some. The table lists approximately 93,000 clones, roughly 79% of them singletons. The source material was PBMCs. These receptors were obtained from a woman aged 40 to 50 in good health and CMV-seronegative.

The sample holds a few counts of this clone. The chain joins TRBV5-1 to TRBJ2-7; D possibly corresponds to TRBD1 (6 bases). V was trimmed by 1 base and J by 5 bases, leaving 10 bases between them. Germline CDR1 and CDR2: SGHRS and YFSETQ. The CDR3 runs 13 residues. In DNA, the CDR3 is TGCGCCAGCAGCTTGTCGTCAGGGGACGAGCAGTACTTC. Encoded protein: CASSLSSGDEQYF.

This clone was counted only a few times. The chain is built from TRBV7-6 and TRBJ1-1; no definite D call. With 1 base removed from V and 1 base from J, the gap between germline ends came to 4 bases. The CDR3 has 13 amino acids. Germline-derived CDR1 and CDR2 are SGHVS and FNYEAQ. CDR3 DNA: TGTGCCAGCAGCTTAGAGCCGAACACTGAAGCTTTCTTT. Translation gives CASSLEPNTEAFF.

The chain recombines TRBV7-2 with TRBJ2-7; D remains unclear. CDR3 size: 14 residues. Trimming removed 1 base from V and 0 bases from J, with 7 bases in between. Looked up from germline, CDR1 is SGHTA and CDR2 is FQGNSA. Here the CDR3 DNA reads TGTGCCAGCAGCTTAGTCCGCAGCTCCTACGAGCAGTACTTC. It translates to CASSLVRSSYEQYF.

The chain couples TRBV5-5 to TRBJ1-6, with D perhaps matching TRBD1 (6 bases). Germline-derived CDR1 and CDR2 are SGHKS and YYEKEE (reference sequence). CDR3 size: 15 residues. V lost 1 base to trimming and J lost 6 bases, with 11 bases between them. CDR3 sequence: CASSLLSQGNSPLHF. DNA of the CDR3: TGTGCCAGCAGCTTGCTTTCACAGGGTAATTCACCCCTCCACTTT.

This clone was observed a handful of times. The genes are TRBV6-5 and TRBJ1-3; TRBD1 matches at 7 bases. V dropped 2 bases and J dropped 4; count of bases not matched to a gene: 8. Germline V gene lookup returns CDR1 MNHEY and CDR2 SVGAGI. CDR3 length: 16 amino acids. The CDR3 nucleotides are TGTGCCAGCAGTTACACCAGACAGGGTCGGGGAAACACCATATATTTT. Protein sequence: CASSYTRQGRGNTIYF.

This sequence joins TRBV6-5 and TRBJ2-1; a weak D match, TRBD1 (6 bases). This CDR3 is built from 15 residues. Trimming took 2 bases from V and 1 from J, leaving 9 bases between them. Germline V gene data show CDR1 as MNHEY and CDR2 as SVGAGI. The CDR3 protein is CASSYGQGSYNEQFF. CDR3 bases: TGTGCCAGCAGTTACGGGCAGGGGTCCTACAATGAGCAGTTCTTC.

The rearrangement links TRBV27 to TRBJ1-6; TRBD1 agrees at 10 bases. The CDR3 runs 21 residues. Losses at the gene ends were 2 bases for V and 6 bases for J; bases not matched to a gene: 19. Germline V gene data show CDR1 as MNHEY and CDR2 as SMNVEV (reference sequence). The CDR3 coding sequence is TGTGCCAGCAGTTTAATTTCCCCCCGCGACAGGGGGCTCAGGTTTAATTCACCCCTCCACTTT. It translates to CASSLISPRDRGLRFNSPLHF.

The CDR3 bases are TGTGCCAGCTCACCACTATACAGGGACCGAGGCAATTCACCCCTCCACTTT. Residues: CASSPLYRDRGNSPLHF. The chain uses TRBV18 and TRBJ1-6; D perhaps matches TRBD1 (6 bases). The germline CDR1 and CDR2 sequences are KGHSH and LQKENI. Trimming shortened V by 1 base and J by 7 bases, and 17 bases separated the two germline ends. The CDR3 runs 17 residues.

Concerning this clone itself: One end of the junction fails to match germline, which may point to a read error. This chain connects TRBV15 to TRBJ1-2; 8 bases fit TRBD1. The germline CDR1 and CDR2 sequences are LNHNV and YYDKDF (reference sequence). The CDR3 sequence is 13 residues long. The CDR3 DNA follows: TGTGCCGTCAGCAGGGGGCAGAACTATGGCTACCCCTTC. This sequence encodes CAVSRGQNYGYPF.

In nucleotides, the CDR3 is TGTGCCAGCAGTTACTCCACAGGTCTCTATGGCTACACCTTC. It translates to CASSYSTGLYGYTF. V usage is TRBV6-6 and J usage is TRBJ1-2, with D possibly TRBD1 on 5 matching bases. The germline V gene encodes CDR1 MNHNY and CDR2 SVGAGI (reference sequence). Trimming removed 0 bases at V and 4 bases at J, with 9 bases between. The CDR3 is made up of 14 amino acids.

The chain employs TRBV19 and TRBJ1-1; weak D call: TRBD1 (5 bases). Germline values: CDR1 LNHDA, CDR2 SQIVND (reference sequence). CDR3 length: 16 amino acids. V was cut by 7 bases and J by 3 bases, with 21 bases left in between. CDR3 residues: CASKGRAVGRYTEAFF. CDR3 nucleotides: TGTGCCAGTAAGGGCAGGGCTGTTGGTCGGTACACTGAAGCTTTCTTT. The variable domain in full, with the rest retrieved from reference TRBV19 and TRBJ1-1, is DGGITQSPKYLFRKEGQNVTLSCEQNLNHDAMYWYRQDPGQGLRLIYYSQIVNDFQKGDIAEGYSVSREKKESFPLTVTSAQKNPTAFYLCASKGRAVGRYTEAFFGQGTRLTVV.

The chain links TRBV7-9 to TRBJ1-4; TRBD1 agrees at 7 bases. The CDR3 extends over 15 amino acids. V lost 1 base, J lost 3 bases, and 2 bases stayed unmatched. Germline V gives CDR1 SEHNR, CDR2 FQNEAQ (reference sequence). The CDR3 coding sequence is TGTGCCAGCAGCTTAGATACAGGGGCTAATGAAAAACTGTTTTTT. This translates into CASSLDTGANEKLFF.

The chain joins TRBV4-2 to TRBJ2-7; no clear D. The germline V and J ends were trimmed by 5 bases and 4 bases, with 9 bases remaining between them. The CDR3 covers 12 residues. The germline gives CDR1 LGHNA, CDR2 YNFKEQ. The CDR3 spells CASSTRQYEQYF. CDR3 DNA sequence: TGTGCCAGCAGCACACGACAATACGAGCAGTACTTC.

The V gene is TRBV2, the J gene TRBJ1-1; D not resolved. This CDR3 has 13 amino acids. CDR1 is SNHLY and CDR2 is FYNNEI in the germline V gene. Trimming took 3 bases from V and 0 from J, leaving 5 bases between them. In DNA, the CDR3 is TGTGCCAGCAGTGAGCGAATGAACACTGAAGCTTTCTTT. It codes for CASSERMNTEAFF.

In its sample, this clone was seen a few times. The chain employs TRBV27 and TRBJ1-2, with 8 positions matching TRBD1. The V segment lost 6 bases and the J segment 4 bases; nucleotides outside the gene matches: 10. Germline V CDR1 and CDR2: MNHEY, SMNVEV (reference sequence). The CDR3 totals 15 residues. CDR3 loop: CASSQDRAIFYGYTF. The CDR3 bases are TGTGCCAGCAGCCAGGACAGGGCCATCTTCTATGGCTACACCTTC.

This clone was seen just once. CDR3: CASRPKGGGEKLFF. CDR3 sequence (DNA): TGCGCCAGCAGGCCCAAAGGAGGTGGTGAAAAACTGTTTTTT. The chain uses TRBV5-1 and TRBJ1-4; no definite D call. V shed 5 bases and J shed 7 bases, with 15 bases lying between them. The CDR3 length is 14 residues. Germline V gene lookup returns CDR1 SGHRS and CDR2 YFSETQ.

The chain is built from TRBV18 and TRBJ2-7; no definite D call. Trimming shortened V by 1 base and J by 4 bases, and 11 bases separated the two germline ends. CDR1 KGHSH and CDR2 LQKENI come from the germline V gene. The CDR3 runs 14 residues. CDR3 sequence reads: CASSPQASEYEQYF. In nucleotides, the CDR3 is TGTGCCAGCTCACCACAAGCGTCGGAGTACGAGCAGTACTTC.

V usage is TRBV5-6 and J usage is TRBJ1-4; unclear D gene. CDR3 size: 15 residues. Trimming left V 6 bases short and J 6 bases short, with 18 bases between. Germline lookup yields CDR1 SGHDT and CDR2 YYEEEE. The CDR3 bases are TGTGCCAGCACCGGGTCCCTGTCGGCGGATGAAAAACTGTTTTTT. Protein sequence: CASTGSLSADEKLFF.

V is TRBV30 and J is TRBJ1-2; 8 bases line up with TRBD1. The germline V gene has CDR1 GTSNPN and CDR2 SVGIG (reference sequence). V lost 4 bases to trimming and J lost 4 bases; unmatched junction nucleotides: 11. CDR3 length: 15 amino acids. The CDR3 is CAWNEPAGGVYGYTF. DNA for the CDR3: TGTGCCTGGAACGAACCGGCAGGGGGCGTCTATGGCTACACCTTC.

The chain combines TRBV5-4 with TRBJ1-4; 8 bases map to TRBD1. The CDR3 spans 16 residues. The V segment lost 4 bases and the J segment 5 bases; nucleotides outside the gene matches: 10. Germline lookup yields CDR1 SGHNT and CDR2 YYREEE (reference sequence). CDR3 nucleotides: TGTGCCAGCAGCCTCGGACAGGGAGGTTTGAATGAAAAACTGTTTTTT. Amino acids: CASSLGQGGLNEKLFF.

The gene calls are TRBV29-1 and TRBJ2-5; TRBD1 aligns across 7 bases. Germline CDR1 and CDR2: SQVTM and ANQGSEA. CDR3 length equals 12 residues. The ends lost 3 bases at V and 7 bases at J; junction bases unmatched: 5. The CDR3 loop is CSVEGTVGTQYF. Written as DNA, the CDR3 is TGCAGCGTTGAGGGGACAGTAGGGACCCAGTACTTC.

This clone has more than one count but fewer than ten. The chain links TRBV5-1 to TRBJ1-4; D call uncertain. The germline V gene has CDR1 SGHRS and CDR2 YFSETQ. V was pared by 0 bases and J by 3 bases, with 9 bases between. The CDR3 contains 15 residues. The CDR3, as DNA: TGCGCCAGCAGCTTGGCATCACAGCCTAATGAAAAACTGTTTTTT. Translated, it gives CASSLASQPNEKLFF.

This chain connects TRBV6-4 to TRBJ2-1, with 8 bases fitting TRBD1. J lost 6 bases, V lost 6 bases, and 10 bases had no gene match. CDR3 size: 15 residues. Germline CDR1 reads MRHNA; CDR2 reads SNTAGT. CDR3 protein: CASSAGGLRSNEQFF. The CDR3, as DNA: TGTGCCAGCAGCGCAGGGGGCCTGAGGTCCAATGAGCAGTTCTTC.

The V gene is TRBV5-4, the J gene TRBJ2-5; 9 nucleotides line up with TRBD2. This CDR3 comprises 15 residues. V gave up 4 bases and J gave up 2 bases; unmatched junction bases: 6. The germline V gene encodes CDR1 SGHNT and CDR2 YYREEE (reference sequence). The CDR3 nucleotides are TGTGCCAGCAGCGGGCAGGGACTAGCACAAGAGACCCAGTACTTC. It encodes CASSGQGLAQETQYF.

The gene calls are TRBV2 and TRBJ1-6; 7 bases align to TRBD1. The CDR3 extends over 14 amino acids. The germline V gene encodes CDR1 SNHLY and CDR2 FYNNEI. The V and J ends lost 10 bases and 5 bases, in that order; junction bases with no gene match: 8. CDR3 in amino acids: CAKWDRDHNSPLHF. In DNA, the CDR3 is TGTGCCAAGTGGGACAGAGATCATAATTCACCCCTCCACTTT. The variable domain in full, with the rest retrieved from reference TRBV2 and TRBJ1-6, is EPEVTQTPSHQVTQMGQEVILRCVPISNHLYFYWYRQILGQKVEFLVSFYNNEISEKSEIFDDQFSVERPDGSNFTLKIRSTKLEDSAMYFCAKWDRDHNSPLHFGNGTRLTVT.

The chain uses TRBV9 and TRBJ2-3; 13 bases agree with TRBD2. Looked up from germline, CDR1 is SGDLS and CDR2 is YYNGEE. The CDR3 has 18 residues. V was pared by 0 bases and J by 0 bases, with 4 bases of the junction left unmatched. The CDR3: CASSVGLAGGFSTDTQYF. In DNA, the CDR3 is TGTGCCAGCAGCGTAGGACTAGCGGGGGGATTTAGCACAGATACGCAGTATTTT.

This clone was counted many times. The chain combines TRBV4-2 with TRBJ2-7, with TRBD1 matching over 10 bases. The CDR3 has 15 residues. Trimming cost V 0 bases and J 4 bases; bases outside gene matches: 3. Per the germline V gene, CDR1 is LGHNA and CDR2 is YNFKEQ. CDR3 loop: CASSQEDRGSYEQYF. The CDR3, as DNA: TGTGCCAGCAGCCAAGAGGACAGGGGGAGTTACGAGCAGTACTTC.

The genes are TRBV14 and TRBJ2-3, with D perhaps matching TRBD2 (7 bases). This CDR3 is 18 amino acids long. Germline V gives CDR1 SGHDN, CDR2 FVKESK. The germline V and J ends were trimmed by 2 bases and 2 bases, with 20 bases remaining between them. The CDR3 nucleotides are TGTGCCAGCAGCCAAAGGTCAAGCGGGACATCTCACACAGATACGCAGTATTTT. Protein: CASSQRSSGTSHTDTQYF.

The V and J genes are TRBV4-3 and TRBJ2-2; D may be TRBD2 (7 bases). V was clipped by 1 base and J by 3 bases, with 12 bases between them. Germline assignment: CDR1 LGHNA and CDR2 YSLEER. The CDR3 totals 16 residues. CDR3 sequence (DNA): TGCGCCAGCAGCCAAGGGGGGGGGCGCTACACCGGGGAGCTGTTTTTT. Protein sequence: CASSQGGGRYTGELFF.